Detailed here is one T cell receptor beta chain. What it recognizes is unknown. Measured with immunoSEQ multiplex PCR; TCRdb has only the in-frame clones, and not every one. The data show approximately 140,000 clones, 80% to 90% seen once. The data originate from a study of Ad26.COV2.S vaccination and SARS-CoV-2 variants. General study findings and limits: Reportedly, spike-specific CD8+ and CD4+ T cell responses achieved substantial breadth once vaccination had taken place. In TCR breadth and depth analyses, total T cell responses may have been underestimated. Vaccinees and placebo recipients showed similar non-spike TCR breadth. Recipients given vaccine exceeded placebo recipients in spike-specific TCR breadth.

Looked up from germline, CDR1 is KGHSH and CDR2 is LQKENI. V lost 5 bases to trimming and J lost 9 bases, with 23 bases between them. This CDR3 contains 16 residues. The starting material was peripheral blood, obtained after recovery from COVID-19. This clonotype originated in a human donor who had recovered from COVID-19. V is TRBV18 and J is TRBJ2-1; D remains ambiguous. The CDR3 DNA reads TGTGCCAGCTCATCGGTCCTCCCCCCGTATGAAAGTGAGCAGTTCTTC. It codes for CASSSVLPPYESEQFF.